A single sample gave rise to the 12 T cell receptor beta chains below, sequenced in a study of cytomegalovirus exposure and HLA in healthy donors. PCR primers comprised 60 Vbeta and 13 Jbeta primers. This table comes from immunoSEQ multiplex PCR, and its TCRdb copy is limited to in-frame clones, with some not included. The data hold some 200,000 clones, with 80% observed a single time. Sequencing was performed on PBMCs. The receptor source for this set is a man aged 35-49 years in good health and CMV-seropositive.

This clone showed up just a few times. This chain links TRBV7-9 with TRBJ2-2, with D possibly matching TRBD1 (6 bases). The CDR3 totals 15 residues. Germline CDR1 SEHNR, CDR2 FQNEAQ (reference sequence). Trimming cost V 7 bases and J 5 bases, with 17 bases left between them. The CDR3 sequence is CASTGTRQTTGELFF. CDR3 coding DNA: TGTGCCAGCACCGGGACACGTCAAACGACCGGGGAGCTGTTTTTT.

This rearrangement joins TRBV28 to TRBJ1-2; 8 bases agree with TRBD1. The CDR3 sequence is 15 residues long. In germline, CDR1 is MDHEN, CDR2 SYDVKM. With V trimmed by 6 bases and J by 2 bases, 8 bases remained unmatched. Here the CDR3 reads CASRETGARNYGYTF. CDR3 in DNA: TGTGCCAGCAGGGAGACAGGGGCTAGAAACTATGGCTACACCTTC.

This chain links TRBV7-2 with TRBJ1-5; a weak D match, TRBD1 (6 bases). The germline V gene encodes CDR1 SGHTA and CDR2 FQGNSA. The CDR3 is made up of 15 amino acids. V gave up 1 base and J gave up 7 bases, with 14 bases separating them. CDR3 nucleotide sequence: TGTGCCAGCAGCTTAGTCAGGGGCACAGGACAGCCCCAGCATTTT. It translates to CASSLVRGTGQPQHF.

The chain employs TRBV19 and TRBJ2-2; 8 bases align to TRBD2. Germline CDR1 and CDR2: LNHDA and SQIVND (reference sequence). The CDR3 runs to 16 residues. After removal of 11 bases from V and 4 bases from J, the junction contained 15 bases not matched to a gene. DNA of the CDR3: TGTGCCGCAGGGCGGGGAGCGGGGGTGGGCACCGGGGAGCTGTTTTTT. It encodes CAAGRGAGVGTGELFF.

The chain employs TRBV2 and TRBJ2-1, with TRBD2 matching over 7 bases. This CDR3 spans 13 amino acids. The trim removed 4 bases at V and 8 bases at J, leaving 5 bases unmatched. Germline V gives CDR1 SNHLY, CDR2 FYNNEI. CDR3 in amino acids: CASSVEGGDEQFF. In DNA, the CDR3 is TGTGCCAGCAGTGTGGAGGGAGGGGATGAGCAGTTCTTC.

In this sample, this clone turned up once. The V call is TRBV28, the J call TRBJ2-1; D might be TRBD2 (6 bases). Germline CDR1 is MDHEN and CDR2 is SYDVKM. Trimming took 2 bases from V and 8 from J, leaving 7 bases between them. CDR3 length equals 12 residues. CDR3 in DNA: TGTGCCAGCAGTTTAGCGGGGTATGAGCAGTTCTTC. It translates to CASSLAGYEQFF. The variable domain in full, completed from reference TRBV28 and TRBJ2-1, reads DVKVTQSSRYLVKRTGEKVFLECVQDMDHENMFWYRQDPGLGLRLIYFSYDVKMKEKGDIPEGYSVSREKKERFSLILESASTNQTSMYLCASSLAGYEQFFGPGTRLTVL.

The V call is TRBV5-1, the J call TRBJ2-6, with 11 bases identical to TRBD2. Germline CDR1 reads SGHRS; CDR2 reads YFSETQ. The CDR3 has 19 residues. V lost 4 bases to trimming and J lost 0 bases; unmatched junction nucleotides: 9. The DNA of the CDR3 is TGCGCCAGCAGCCGTAGCGGGGGGGCTACAGGCTCTGGGGCCAACGTCCTGACTTTC. Its translation is CASSRSGGATGSGANVLTF.

This clone was observed a handful of times. CDR3 loop: CASREGAGITNEKLFF. CDR3 bases: TGTGCCAGCAGGGAGGGGGCTGGTATAACTAATGAAAAACTGTTTTTT. This chain links TRBV6-6 with TRBJ1-4; 7 bases line up with TRBD1. The CDR3 length is 16 residues. The germline V gene has CDR1 MNHNY and CDR2 SVGAGI (reference sequence). The V and J ends lost 6 bases and 1 base, in that order; junction bases with no gene match: 8.

The rearrangement uses TRBV6-4 and TRBJ2-2; the D gene is possibly TRBD1 (5 bases). The CDR3 is made up of 16 amino acids. V was shortened by 5 bases and J by 3 bases, with 16 bases between the two germline ends. The germline V gene encodes CDR1 MRHNA and CDR2 SNTAGT. The CDR3 DNA reads as TGTGCCAGCAGTCCGATAGAGACAGTATACACCGGGGAGCTGTTTTTT. Amino acid sequence: CASSPIETVYTGELFF.

V gene TRBV6-1 combines with J gene TRBJ2-2, with D unclear. Germline assignment: CDR1 MNHNS and CDR2 SASEGT. V lost 7 bases to trimming and J lost 2 bases, with 11 bases between them. The CDR3 length is 14 residues. As DNA, the CDR3 is TGTGCCAGCACGAGTTCTCGTAACACCGGGGAGCTGTTTTTT. It encodes CASTSSRNTGELFF.

This clone appeared once. The V gene is TRBV30, the J gene TRBJ2-5; 10 bases align to TRBD2. The V gene end was trimmed by 1 base and the J gene end by 3 bases; junction bases not matched to a gene: 2. The CDR3 loop spans 14 amino acids. Looked up from germline, CDR1 is GTSNPN and CDR2 is SVGIG (reference sequence). DNA for the CDR3: TGTGCCTGGAGTGGTACTAGCGGGGAAGAGACCCAGTACTTC. This gives the protein CAWSGTSGEETQYF.

The chain employs TRBV7-2 and TRBJ1-5, with TRBD1 matching over 8 bases. V gave up 5 bases and J gave up 0 bases; unmatched junction bases: 3. Looked up from germline, CDR1 is SGHTA and CDR2 is FQGNSA. CDR3 size: 15 residues. The DNA for the CDR3 is TGTGCCAGCAGCGGCCAGGGGGCTAGCAATCAGCCCCAGCATTTT. Residues: CASSGQGASNQPQHF.